Detailed here is one T cell receptor beta chain. Trimming removed 3 bases from V and 10 bases from J; junction bases left unmatched: 8. Germline CDR1 and CDR2: KGHSH and LQKENI. The CDR3 loop spans 14 amino acids. TCRdb re-called the RT-PCR reads through MiXCR, storing one row per CDR3 protein. The profile covers about 680,000 distinct CDR3 sequences, with 14% appearing a single time and 3.6% taken by the ten largest. This sequence joins TRBV18 and TRBJ1-5, with 8 nucleotides matching TRBD1. The sample consisted of memory CD4+ T cells from blood. The source of this sequence is a female donor in good health, serving as a healthy control. CDR3 DNA sequence: TGTGCCAGCTCACCGGACAGGGATGGTTCTCCCCAGCATTTT. It encodes CASSPDRDGSPQHF.